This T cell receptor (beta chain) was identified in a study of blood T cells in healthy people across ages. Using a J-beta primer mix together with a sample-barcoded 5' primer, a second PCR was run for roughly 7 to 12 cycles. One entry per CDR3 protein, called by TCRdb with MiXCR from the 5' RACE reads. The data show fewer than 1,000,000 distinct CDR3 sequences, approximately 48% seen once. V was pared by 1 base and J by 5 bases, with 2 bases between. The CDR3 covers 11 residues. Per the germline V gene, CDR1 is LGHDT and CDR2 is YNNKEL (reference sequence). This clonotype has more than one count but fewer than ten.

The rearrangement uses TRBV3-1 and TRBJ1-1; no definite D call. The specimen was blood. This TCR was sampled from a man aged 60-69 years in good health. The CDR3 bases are TGTGCCAGCAGCCAAGCTACTGAAGCTTTCTTT. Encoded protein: CASSQATEAFF. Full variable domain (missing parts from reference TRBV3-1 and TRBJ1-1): DTAVSQTPKYLVTQMGNDKSIKCEQNLGHDTMYWYKQDSKKFLKIMFSYNNKELIINETVPNRFSPKSPDKAHLNLHINSLELGDSAVYFCASSQATEAFFGQGTRLTVV.